The clone carrying this TCR beta chain has only one observation. Assay used: immunoSEQ multiplex PCR; TCRdb lists only in-frame clones, some missing. The data hold more than 85,000 clones, with 89% observed a single time. CDR3 size: 14 residues. Germline V lookup: CDR1 MNHEY, CDR2 SVGAGI. Trimming at V came to 7 bases and at J to 1 base, leaving 6 bases not matched to a gene. This sample was included in a study of T cell responses to AZD1222 COVID-19 vaccine. The sequenced sample was peripheral blood, obtained 28 days after the second AZD1222 dose. The receptor was isolated from an adult who received the AZD1222 COVID-19 vaccine. The J gene is TRBJ1-1, the V gene TRBV6-5, with 7 positions matching TRBD1. Here the CDR3 reads CASMRGTENTEAFF. The CDR3 DNA is TGTGCCAGCATGAGGGGGACAGAGAACACTGAAGCTTTCTTT.